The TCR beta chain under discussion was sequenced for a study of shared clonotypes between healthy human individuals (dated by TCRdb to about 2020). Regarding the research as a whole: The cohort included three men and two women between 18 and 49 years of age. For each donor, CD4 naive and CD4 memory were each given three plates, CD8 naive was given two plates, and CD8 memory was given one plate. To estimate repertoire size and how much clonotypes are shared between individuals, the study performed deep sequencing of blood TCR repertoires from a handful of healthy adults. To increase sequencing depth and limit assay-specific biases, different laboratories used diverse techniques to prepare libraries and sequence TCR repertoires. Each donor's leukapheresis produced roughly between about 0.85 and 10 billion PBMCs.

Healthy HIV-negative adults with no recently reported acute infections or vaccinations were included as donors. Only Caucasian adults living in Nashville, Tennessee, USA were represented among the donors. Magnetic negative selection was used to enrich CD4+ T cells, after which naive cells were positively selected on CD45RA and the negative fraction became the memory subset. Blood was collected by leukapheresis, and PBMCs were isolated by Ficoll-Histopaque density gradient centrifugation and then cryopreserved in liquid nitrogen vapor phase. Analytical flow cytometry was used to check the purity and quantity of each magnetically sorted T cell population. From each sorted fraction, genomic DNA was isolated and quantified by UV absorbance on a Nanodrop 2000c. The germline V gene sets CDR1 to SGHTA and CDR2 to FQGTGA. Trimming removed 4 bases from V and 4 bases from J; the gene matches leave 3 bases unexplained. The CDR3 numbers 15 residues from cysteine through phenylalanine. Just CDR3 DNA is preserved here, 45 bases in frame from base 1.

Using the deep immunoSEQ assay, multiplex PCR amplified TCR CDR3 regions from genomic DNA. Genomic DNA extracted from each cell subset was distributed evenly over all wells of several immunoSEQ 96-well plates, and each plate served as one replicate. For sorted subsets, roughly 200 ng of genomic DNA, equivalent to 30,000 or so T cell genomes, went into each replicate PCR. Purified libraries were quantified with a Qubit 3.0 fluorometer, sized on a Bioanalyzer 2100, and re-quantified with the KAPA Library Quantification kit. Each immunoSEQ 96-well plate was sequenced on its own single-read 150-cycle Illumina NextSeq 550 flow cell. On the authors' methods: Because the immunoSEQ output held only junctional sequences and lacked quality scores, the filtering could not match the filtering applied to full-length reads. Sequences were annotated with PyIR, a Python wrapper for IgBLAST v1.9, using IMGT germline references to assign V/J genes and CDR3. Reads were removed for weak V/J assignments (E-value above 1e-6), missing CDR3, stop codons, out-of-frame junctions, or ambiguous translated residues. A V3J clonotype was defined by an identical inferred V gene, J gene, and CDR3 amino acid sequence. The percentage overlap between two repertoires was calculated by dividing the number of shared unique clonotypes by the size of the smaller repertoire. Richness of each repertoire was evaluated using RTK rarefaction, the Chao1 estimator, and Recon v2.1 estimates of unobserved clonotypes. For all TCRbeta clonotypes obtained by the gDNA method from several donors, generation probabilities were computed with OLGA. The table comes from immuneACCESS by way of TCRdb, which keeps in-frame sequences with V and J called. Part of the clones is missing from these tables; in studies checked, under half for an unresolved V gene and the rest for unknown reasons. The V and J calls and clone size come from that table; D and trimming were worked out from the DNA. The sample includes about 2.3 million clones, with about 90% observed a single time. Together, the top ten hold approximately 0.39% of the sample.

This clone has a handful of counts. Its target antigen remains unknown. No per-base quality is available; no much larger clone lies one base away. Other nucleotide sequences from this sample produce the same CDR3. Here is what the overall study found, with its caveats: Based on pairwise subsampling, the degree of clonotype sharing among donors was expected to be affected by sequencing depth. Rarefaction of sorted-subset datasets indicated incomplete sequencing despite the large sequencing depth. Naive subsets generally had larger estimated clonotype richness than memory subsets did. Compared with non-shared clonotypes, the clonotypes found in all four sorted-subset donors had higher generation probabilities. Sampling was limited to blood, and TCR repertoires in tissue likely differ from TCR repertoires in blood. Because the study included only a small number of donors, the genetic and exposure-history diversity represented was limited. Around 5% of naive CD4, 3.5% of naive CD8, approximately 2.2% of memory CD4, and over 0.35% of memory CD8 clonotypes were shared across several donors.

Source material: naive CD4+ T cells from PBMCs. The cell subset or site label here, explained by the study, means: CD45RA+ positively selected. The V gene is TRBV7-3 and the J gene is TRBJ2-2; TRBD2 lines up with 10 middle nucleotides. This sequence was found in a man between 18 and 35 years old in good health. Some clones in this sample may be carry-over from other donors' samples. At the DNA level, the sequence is TGTGCCAGCAGCTCTCTAGCGGGAGCCACCGGGGAGCTGTTTTTT. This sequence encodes CASSSLAGATGELFF.